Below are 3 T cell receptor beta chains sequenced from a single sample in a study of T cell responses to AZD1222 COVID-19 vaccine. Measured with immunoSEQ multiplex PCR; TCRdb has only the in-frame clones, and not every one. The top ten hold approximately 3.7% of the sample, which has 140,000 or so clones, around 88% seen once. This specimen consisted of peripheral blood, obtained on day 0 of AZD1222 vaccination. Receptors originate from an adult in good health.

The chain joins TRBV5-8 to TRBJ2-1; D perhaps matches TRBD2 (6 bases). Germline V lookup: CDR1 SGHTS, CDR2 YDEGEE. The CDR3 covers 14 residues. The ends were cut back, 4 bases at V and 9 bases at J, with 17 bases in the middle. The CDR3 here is CASSLSAGKGEQFF. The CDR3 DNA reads TGTGCCAGCAGCCTTTCGGCGGGAAAGGGTGAGCAGTTCTTC.

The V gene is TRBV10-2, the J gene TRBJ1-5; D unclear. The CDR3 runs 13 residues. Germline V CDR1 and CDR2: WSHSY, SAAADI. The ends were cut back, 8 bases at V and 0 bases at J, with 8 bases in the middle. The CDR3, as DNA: TGCGCCAGCGGAGACAATAGCAATCAGCCCCAGCATTTT. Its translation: CASGDNSNQPQHF.

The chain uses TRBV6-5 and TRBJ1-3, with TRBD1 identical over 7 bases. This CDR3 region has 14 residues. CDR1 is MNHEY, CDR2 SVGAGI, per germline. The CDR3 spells CATRGGIEENTIYF. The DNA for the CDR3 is TGTGCAACCAGGGGGGGCATCGAAGAAAACACCATATATTTT.